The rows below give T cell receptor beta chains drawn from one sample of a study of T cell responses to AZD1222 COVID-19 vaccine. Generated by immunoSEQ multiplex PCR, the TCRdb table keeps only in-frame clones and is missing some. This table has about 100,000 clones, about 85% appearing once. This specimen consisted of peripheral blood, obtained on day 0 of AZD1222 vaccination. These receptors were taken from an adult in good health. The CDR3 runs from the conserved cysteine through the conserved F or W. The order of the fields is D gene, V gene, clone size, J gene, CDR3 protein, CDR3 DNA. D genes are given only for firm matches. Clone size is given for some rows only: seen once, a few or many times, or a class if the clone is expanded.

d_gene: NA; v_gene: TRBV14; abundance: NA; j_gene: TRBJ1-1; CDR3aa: CASSQRSRVAEAFF; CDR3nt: TGTGCCAGCAGCCAACGGTCCAGGGTCGCTGAAGCTTTCTTT
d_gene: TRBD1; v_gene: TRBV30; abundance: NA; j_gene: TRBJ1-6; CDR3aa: CAWSTGKGASNSPLHF; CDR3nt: TGTGCCTGGAGCACGGGGAAGGGGGCCTCCAATTCACCCCTCCACTTT
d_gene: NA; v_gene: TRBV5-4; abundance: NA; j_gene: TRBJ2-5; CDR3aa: CASSQWGQETQYF; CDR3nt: TGTGCCAGCAGCCAGTGGGGCCAAGAGACCCAGTACTTC
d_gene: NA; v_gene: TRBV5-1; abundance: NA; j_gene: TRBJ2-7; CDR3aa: CASSYGQNYEQYF; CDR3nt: TGCGCCAGCAGCTACGGTCAGAACTACGAGCAGTACTTC
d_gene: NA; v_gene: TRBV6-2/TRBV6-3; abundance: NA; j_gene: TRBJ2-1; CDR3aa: CASWYLNEQFF; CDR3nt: TGTGCCAGCTGGTACTTGAATGAGCAGTTCTTC
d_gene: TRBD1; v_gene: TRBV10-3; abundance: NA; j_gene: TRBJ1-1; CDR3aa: CAISDQGAGTEAFF; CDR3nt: TGTGCCATCAGTGATCAGGGGGCAGGCACTGAAGCTTTCTTT
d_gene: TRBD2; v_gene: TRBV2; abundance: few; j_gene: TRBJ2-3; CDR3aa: CASSDGGRQLDTQYF; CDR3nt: TGTGCCAGCAGTGATGGCGGGAGGCAGCTAGATACGCAGTATTTT
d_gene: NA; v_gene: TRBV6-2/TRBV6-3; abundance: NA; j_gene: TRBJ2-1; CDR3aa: CASSLAENNEQFF; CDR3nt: TGTGCCAGCAGTTTAGCGGAGAACAATGAGCAGTTCTTC
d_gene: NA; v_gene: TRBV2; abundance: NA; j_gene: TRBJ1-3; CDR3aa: CASREGGPRGSGNTIYF; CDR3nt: TGTGCCAGCAGAGAAGGCGGACCGCGCGGCTCTGGAAACACCATATATTTT
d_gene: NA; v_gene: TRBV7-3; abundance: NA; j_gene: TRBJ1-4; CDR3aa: CASSLSIPGKLFF; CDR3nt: TGTGCCAGCAGCTTATCGATCCCCGGAAAACTGTTTTTT
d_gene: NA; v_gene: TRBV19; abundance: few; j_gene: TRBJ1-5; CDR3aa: CASSTGRASNQPQHF; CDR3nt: TGTGCCAGTAGTACAGGGAGGGCAAGCAATCAGCCCCAGCATTTT
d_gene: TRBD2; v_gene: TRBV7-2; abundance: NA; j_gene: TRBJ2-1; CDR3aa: CASSLAGLNEQFF; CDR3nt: TGTGCCAGCAGCTTAGCGGGACTAAACGAGCAGTTCTTC
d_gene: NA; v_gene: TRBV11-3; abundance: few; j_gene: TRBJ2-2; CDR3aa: CASSLGSGELFF; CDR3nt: TGTGCCAGCAGCTTAGGGTCCGGGGAGCTGTTTTTT
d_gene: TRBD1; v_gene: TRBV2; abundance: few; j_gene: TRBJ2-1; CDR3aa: CASSSFRDSSYNEQFF; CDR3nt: TGTGCCAGCAGTTCCTTCCGGGACAGCTCCTACAATGAGCAGTTCTTC
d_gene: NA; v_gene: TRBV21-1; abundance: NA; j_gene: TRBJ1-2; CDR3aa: CASSRDIKDADYGYTF; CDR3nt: TGTGCCAGCAGCAGAGATATCAAGGATGCGGACTATGGCTACACCTTC
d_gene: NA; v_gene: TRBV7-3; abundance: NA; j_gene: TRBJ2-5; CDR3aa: CASSSGPRGETQYF; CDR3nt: TGTGCCAGCAGCTCGGGTCCCCGGGGGGAGACCCAGTACTTC
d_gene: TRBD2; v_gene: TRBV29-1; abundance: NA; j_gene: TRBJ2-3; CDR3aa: CSVDGGGTDTQYF; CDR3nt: TGCAGCGTTGACGGGGGGGGCACAGATACGCAGTATTTT
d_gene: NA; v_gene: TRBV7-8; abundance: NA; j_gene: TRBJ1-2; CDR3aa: CASSFRTPLTANYGYTF; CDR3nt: TGTGCCAGCAGCTTTAGGACACCCCTAACAGCTAACTATGGCTACACCTTC
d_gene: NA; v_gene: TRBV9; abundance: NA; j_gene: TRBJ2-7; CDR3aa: CASSPGFYEQYF; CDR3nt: TGTGCCAGCAGCCCGGGATTTTACGAGCAGTACTTC
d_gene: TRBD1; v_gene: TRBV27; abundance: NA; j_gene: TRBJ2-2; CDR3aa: CASRPGQGNTGELFF; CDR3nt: TGTGCCAGCAGGCCGGGACAGGGTAACACCGGGGAGCTGTTTTTT
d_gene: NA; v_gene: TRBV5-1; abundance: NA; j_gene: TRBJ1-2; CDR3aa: CASSLGTYYGYTF; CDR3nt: TGCGCCAGCAGCTTGGGGACCTACTATGGCTACACCTTC
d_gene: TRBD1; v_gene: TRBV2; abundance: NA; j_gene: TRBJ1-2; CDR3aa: CASRDGQGGDYGYTF; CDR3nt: TGTGCCAGCAGAGACGGACAGGGCGGTGACTATGGCTACACCTTC
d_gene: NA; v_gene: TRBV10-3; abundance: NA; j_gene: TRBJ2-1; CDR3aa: CAIGGGGNEQFF; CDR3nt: TGTGCCATCGGGGGAGGGGGGAATGAGCAGTTCTTC
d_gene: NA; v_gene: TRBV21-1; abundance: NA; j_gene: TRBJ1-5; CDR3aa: CASSKGEPTGRNGKRPQPQHF; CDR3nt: TGTGCCAGCAGCAAAGGGGAACCGACAGGGAGAAACGGCAAACGGCCTCAGCCCCAGCATTTT
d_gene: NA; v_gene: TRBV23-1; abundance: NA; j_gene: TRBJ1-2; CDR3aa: CASSQCSLANYGYTF; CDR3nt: TGCGCCAGCAGTCAATGCTCACTAGCTAACTATGGCTACACCTTC
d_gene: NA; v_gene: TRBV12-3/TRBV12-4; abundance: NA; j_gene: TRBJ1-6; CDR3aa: CASSRGNSPLHF; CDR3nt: TGTGCCAGCAGCCGGGGGAATTCACCCCTCCACTTT
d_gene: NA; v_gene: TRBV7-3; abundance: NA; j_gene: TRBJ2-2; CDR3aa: CASSQEGAGELFF; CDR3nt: TGTGCCAGCAGCCAGGAGGGAGCCGGGGAGCTGTTTTTT
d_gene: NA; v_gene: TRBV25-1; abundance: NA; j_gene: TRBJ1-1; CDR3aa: CASSEKRDEAFF; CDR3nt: TGTGCCAGCAGTGAGAAACGAGATGAAGCTTTCTTT